This is a list of T cell receptor beta chains from one sample in a study of T cell responses to AZD1222 COVID-19 vaccine. Some clones are missing from TCRdb's copy, which holds only in-frame ones; the method was immunoSEQ multiplex PCR. This table holds about 120,000 clones, roughly 91% found once. The sequencing here drew on peripheral blood, taken on day 0 of MenACWY control vaccination. These receptors were taken from an adult in good health. Each CDR3 is given with its conserved first and last residue. A D gene is named only where the DNA matches it firmly. Size tells how often a clone was seen (once, few, many) or the class of an expanded clone, and some rows leave it out.

clone size,V gene,J gene,D gene,CDR3 protein,CDR3 DNA
-,TRBV7-6,TRBJ2-3,-,CASSPSQGGEADTQYF,TGTGCCAGCAGCCCTAGCCAGGGGGGAGAGGCAGATACGCAGTATTTT
-,TRBV11-3,TRBJ2-7,-,CASSSGNSYEQYF,TGTGCCAGCAGCTCCGGCAACTCCTACGAGCAGTACTTC
once,TRBV27,TRBJ1-1,-,CASSLAGLGTEAFF,TGTGCCAGCAGTTTGGCAGGGTTGGGCACTGAAGCTTTCTTT
-,TRBV5-6,TRBJ2-6,TRBD1,CASSLLWGQGTSGANVLTF,TGTGCCAGCAGCTTGCTTTGGGGACAGGGCACCTCTGGGGCCAACGTCCTGACTTTC
-,TRBV6-2/TRBV6-3,TRBJ2-1,TRBD2,CASSYGEGGQNEQFF,TGTGCCAGCAGTTACGGGGAGGGAGGTCAGAATGAGCAGTTCTTC
-,TRBV19,TRBJ2-2,TRBD1,CASSWTGKPAGELFF,TGTGCCAGTAGTTGGACAGGGAAGCCCGCCGGGGAGCTGTTTTTT
-,TRBV18,TRBJ1-4,-,CASSPQAGEKLFF,TGTGCCAGCTCACCACAGGCTGGGGAAAAACTGTTTTTT
once,TRBV10-3,TRBJ1-1,-,CAISEGGQPEAFF,TGTGCCATCAGTGAGGGGGGACAACCTGAAGCTTTCTTT
-,TRBV5-5,TRBJ2-3,TRBD2,CASSLLAGEFDTQYF,TGTGCCAGCAGCTTACTAGCGGGAGAGTTTGATACGCAGTATTTT
-,TRBV27,TRBJ2-6,-,CASSLYRAGANVLTF,TGTGCCAGCAGTCTATACAGGGCTGGGGCCAACGTCCTGACTTTC
once,TRBV5-1,TRBJ1-3,TRBD1,CASSQKTGAGNTIYF,TGCGCCAGCAGCCAGAAGACAGGGGCTGGAAACACCATATATTTT
-,TRBV10-2,TRBJ2-5,-,CASSPGGEETQYF,TGCGCCAGCAGTCCTGGGGGCGAGGAGACCCAGTACTTC
-,TRBV10-2,TRBJ2-7,-,CASKATGAYEQYF,TGCGCCAGCAAGGCCACGGGAGCCTACGAGCAGTACTTC
-,TRBV18,TRBJ1-1,-,CASSPEFGRIESTEAFF,TGTGCCAGCTCACCGGAATTTGGACGGATCGAGAGCACTGAAGCTTTCTTT
-,TRBV14,TRBJ1-1,-,CASSQTGGLGEAFF,TGTGCCAGCAGCCAGACAGGAGGGTTGGGTGAAGCTTTCTTT
-,TRBV5-1,TRBJ2-7,-,CASSFISDSEQYF,TGCGCCAGCAGCTTCATCTCAGACTCCGAGCAGTACTTC
once,TRBV27,TRBJ2-2,-,CASSSTENTGELFF,TGTGCCAGCAGTTCTACAGAGAACACCGGGGAGCTGTTTTTT
-,TRBV15,TRBJ2-3,TRBD2,CATSRVLAGRGGDTQYF,TGTGCCACCAGCAGAGTACTAGCGGGGAGGGGCGGAGATACGCAGTATTTT
-,TRBV7-2,TRBJ1-2,-,CASSLEQGGPNYGYTF,TGTGCCAGCAGCTTAGAACAGGGAGGCCCCAACTATGGCTACACCTTC
-,TRBV14,TRBJ1-6,TRBD1,CASSQDRKGARNSPLHF,TGTGCCAGCAGCCAAGATCGAAAGGGGGCAAGGAATTCACCCCTCCACTTT
-,TRBV7-2,TRBJ1-1,-,CASSLIRGSGEAFF,TGTGCCAGCAGCTTAATTAGAGGGTCTGGTGAAGCTTTCTTT
-,TRBV5-1,TRBJ1-5,-,CASSPGGGGSNQPQHF,TGCGCCAGCAGCCCCGGAGGCGGGGGTAGCAATCAGCCCCAGCATTTT
once,TRBV7-8,TRBJ1-6,-,CASSLGHNREYNSPLHF,TGTGCCAGCAGCTTAGGTCATAACAGGGAGTATAATTCACCCCTCCACTTT
-,TRBV7-6,TRBJ1-2,TRBD1,CASSLGQGYGYTF,TGTGCCAGCAGCTTAGGACAGGGTTATGGCTACACCTTC
-,TRBV3-1/TRBV3-2,TRBJ1-2,TRBD1,CASSPLKGTGGTGYTF,TGTGCCAGCAGCCCCCTAAAGGGGACAGGGGGCACTGGCTACACCTTC
-,TRBV6-2/TRBV6-3,TRBJ2-2,TRBD2,CASSLGGVSTGELFF,TGTGCCAGCAGCCTGGGAGGGGTGAGCACCGGGGAGCTGTTTTTT
-,TRBV5-4,TRBJ2-7,-,CASSLDSGAHSYEQYF,TGTGCCAGCAGCTTGGACTCGGGAGCGCACTCCTACGAGCAGTACTTC
-,TRBV2,TRBJ2-1,-,CASRRTGQVNEQFF,TGTGCCAGCCGCAGGACTGGTCAAGTCAATGAGCAGTTCTTC
-,TRBV12-3/TRBV12-4,TRBJ2-1,-,CASSLGSYNEQFF,TGTGCCAGCAGTTTAGGTTCCTACAATGAGCAGTTCTTC
once,TRBV30,TRBJ2-3,TRBD2,CAWSRLLAGGTDTQYF,TGTGCCTGGAGTCGGTTGCTAGCGGGAGGTACAGATACGCAGTATTTT
-,TRBV5-1,TRBJ2-7,TRBD2,CASSFGTSSSYEQYF,TGCGCCAGCAGCTTCGGGACTAGCAGCTCCTACGAGCAGTACTTC